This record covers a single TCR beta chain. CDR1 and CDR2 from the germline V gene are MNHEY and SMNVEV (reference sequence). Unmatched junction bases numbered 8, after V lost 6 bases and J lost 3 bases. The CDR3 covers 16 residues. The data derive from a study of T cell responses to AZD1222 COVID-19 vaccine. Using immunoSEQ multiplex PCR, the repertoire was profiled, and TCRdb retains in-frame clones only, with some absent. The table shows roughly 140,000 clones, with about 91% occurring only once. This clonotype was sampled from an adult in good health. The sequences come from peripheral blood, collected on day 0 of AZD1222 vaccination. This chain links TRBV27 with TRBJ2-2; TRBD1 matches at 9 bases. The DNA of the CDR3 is TGTGCCAGCAGGCGAACAGGGGGCTGGGACACCGGGGAGCTGTTTTTT. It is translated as CASRRTGGWDTGELFF.